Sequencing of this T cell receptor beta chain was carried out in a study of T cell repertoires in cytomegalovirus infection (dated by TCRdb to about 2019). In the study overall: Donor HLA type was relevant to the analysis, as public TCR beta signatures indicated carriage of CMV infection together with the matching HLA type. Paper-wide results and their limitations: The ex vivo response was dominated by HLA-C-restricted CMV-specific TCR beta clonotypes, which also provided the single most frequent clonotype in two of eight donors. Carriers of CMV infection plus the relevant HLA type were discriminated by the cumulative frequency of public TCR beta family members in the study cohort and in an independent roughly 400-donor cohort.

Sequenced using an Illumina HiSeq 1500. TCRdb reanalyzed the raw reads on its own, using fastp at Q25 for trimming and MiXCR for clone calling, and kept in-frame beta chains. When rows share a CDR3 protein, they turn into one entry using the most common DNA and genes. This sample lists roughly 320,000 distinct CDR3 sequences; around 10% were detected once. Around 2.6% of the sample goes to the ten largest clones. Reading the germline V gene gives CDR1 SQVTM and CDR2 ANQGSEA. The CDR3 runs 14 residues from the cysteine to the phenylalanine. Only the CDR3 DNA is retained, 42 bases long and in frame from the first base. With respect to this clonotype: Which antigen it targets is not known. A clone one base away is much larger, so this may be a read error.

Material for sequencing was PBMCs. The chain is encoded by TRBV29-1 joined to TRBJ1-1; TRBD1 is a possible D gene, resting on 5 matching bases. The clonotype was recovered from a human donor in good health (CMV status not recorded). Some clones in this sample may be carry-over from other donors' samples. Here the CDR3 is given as CSANLGPGGTGAFF. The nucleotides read TGCAGCGCCAACCTTGGTCCGGGGGGGACTGGAGCTTTCTTT.